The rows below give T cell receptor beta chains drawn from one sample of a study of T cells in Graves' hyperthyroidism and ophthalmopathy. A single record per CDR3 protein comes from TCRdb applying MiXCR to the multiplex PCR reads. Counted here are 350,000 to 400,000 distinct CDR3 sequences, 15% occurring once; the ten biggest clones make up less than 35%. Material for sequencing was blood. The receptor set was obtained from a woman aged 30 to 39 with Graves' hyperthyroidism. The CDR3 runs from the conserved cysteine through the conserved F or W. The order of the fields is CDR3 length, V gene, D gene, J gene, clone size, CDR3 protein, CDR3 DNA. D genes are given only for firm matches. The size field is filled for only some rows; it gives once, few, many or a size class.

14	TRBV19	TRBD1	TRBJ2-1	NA	CASDPGQGYNEQFF	TGTGCCTCCGATCCGGGACAGGGCTACAATGAGCAGTTCTTC
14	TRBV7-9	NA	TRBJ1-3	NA	CATDRSNFGNTIYF	TGTGCCACTGACAGGTCTAACTTTGGAAACACCATATATTTT
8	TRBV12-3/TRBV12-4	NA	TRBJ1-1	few	CAISEAFF	TGTGCCATCTCCGAAGCTTTCTTT
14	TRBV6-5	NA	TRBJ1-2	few	CASSYSEGRNGYTF	TGTGCCAGCAGTTACAGTGAAGGGAGGAATGGCTACACCTTC
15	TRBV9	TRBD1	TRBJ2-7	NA	CASSVERTGGYEQYF	TGTGCCAGCAGCGTAGAAAGGACAGGGGGCTACGAGCAGTACTTC
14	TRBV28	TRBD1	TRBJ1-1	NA	CASSPNRGLTEAFF	TGTGCCAGCAGTCCCAACAGGGGGCTCACTGAAGCTTTCTTT
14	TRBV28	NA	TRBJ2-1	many	CASITRGGRNEQFF	TGTGCCAGCATCACCCGGGGCGGGCGAAATGAGCAGTTCTTC
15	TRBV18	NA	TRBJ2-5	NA	CASSLIPGLQETQYF	TGTGCCAGCTCACTGATCCCAGGGCTCCAAGAGACCCAGTACTTC
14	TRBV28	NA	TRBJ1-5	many	CASSPRGSNQPQHF	TGTGCCAGCAGTCCCAGGGGTAGCAATCAGCCCCAGCATTTT
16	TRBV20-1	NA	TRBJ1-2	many	CSAIPQGQSRFKGYTF	TGCAGTGCTATTCCTCAAGGACAGTCTCGCTTTAAGGGCTACACCTTC
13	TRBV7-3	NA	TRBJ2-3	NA	CASSPQGWDTQYF	TGTGCCAGCAGCCCTCAGGGGTGGGATACGCAGTATTTT
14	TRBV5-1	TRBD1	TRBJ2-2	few	CASSFRTGEGGLFF	TGCGCCAGCAGCTTCCGGACAGGGGAAGGGGGACTGTTTTTT
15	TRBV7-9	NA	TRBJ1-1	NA	CASSFLVKVNTEAFF	TGTGCCAGCAGCTTCCTAGTAAAGGTAAACACTGAAGCTTTCTTT
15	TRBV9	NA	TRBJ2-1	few	CASSVSEPSYNEQFF	TGTGCCAGCAGCGTATCAGAACCCTCCTACAATGAGCAGTTCTTC
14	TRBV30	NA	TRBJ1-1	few	CAWRPSNGMTEAFF	TGTGCCTGGAGGCCTTCCAACGGGATGACTGAAGCTTTCTTT
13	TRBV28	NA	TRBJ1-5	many	CASSSRSFQPQHF	TGTGCCAGCAGTTCTAGGTCCTTCCAGCCCCAGCATTTT
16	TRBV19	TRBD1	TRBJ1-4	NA	CASKETGGGMGEKLFF	TGTGCCAGTAAGGAGACAGGGGGCGGAATGGGTGAAAAACTGTTTTTT
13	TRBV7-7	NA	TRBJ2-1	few	CASSSPGSHEQFF	TGTGCCAGCAGCTCCCCCGGATCTCATGAGCAGTTCTTC
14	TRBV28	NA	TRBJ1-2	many	CASSLTLEYYGYTF	TGTGCCAGCAGTCTAACACTGGAGTACTATGGCTACACCTTC
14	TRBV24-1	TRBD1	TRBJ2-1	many	CATSDMTGHNEQFF	TGTGCCACCAGTGATATGACAGGGCACAATGAGCAGTTCTTC
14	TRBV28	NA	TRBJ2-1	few	CASSGPGTIDEQFF	TGTGCCAGCAGTGGCCCTGGGACAATCGATGAGCAGTTCTTC
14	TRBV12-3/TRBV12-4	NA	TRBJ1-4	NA	CASGRTAPNEKLFF	TGTGCCAGCGGACGGACAGCCCCTAATGAAAAACTGTTTTTT
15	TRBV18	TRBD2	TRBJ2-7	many	CASSLGTSGSGEQYF	TGTGCCAGCTCACTGGGGACTAGCGGGAGCGGTGAGCAGTACTTC
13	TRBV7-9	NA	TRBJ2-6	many	CASSLQKEGVLTF	TGTGCCAGCAGCTTACAGAAAGAGGGCGTCCTGACTTTC
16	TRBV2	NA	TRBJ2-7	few	CASSALPAVSSYEQYF	TGTGCCAGCAGTGCCCTTCCGGCGGTTAGCTCCTACGAGCAGTACTTC
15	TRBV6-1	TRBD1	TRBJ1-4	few	CASSPGDRKNEKLFF	TGTGCCAGCAGCCCCGGGGACAGAAAAAATGAAAAACTGTTTTTT
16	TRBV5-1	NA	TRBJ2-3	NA	CASSLGGVDARNTQYF	TGCGCCAGCAGCTTGGGGGGGGTAGACGCGAGAAATACGCAGTATTTT
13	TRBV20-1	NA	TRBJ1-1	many	CSAPTDRRTEAFF	TGCAGTGCCCCGACCGACAGGCGAACTGAAGCTTTCTTT
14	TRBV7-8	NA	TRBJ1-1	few	CASSLKQSGTEAFF	TGTGCCAGCAGCTTAAAACAGTCGGGGACTGAAGCTTTCTTT
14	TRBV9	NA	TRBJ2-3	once	CASSVVFHTDTQYF	TGTGCCAGCAGCGTAGTGTTTCACACAGATACGCAGTATTTT
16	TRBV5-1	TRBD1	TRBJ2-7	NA	CASSLGGRGRVYEQYF	TGCGCCAGCAGCTTGGGGGGCAGGGGGCGCGTCTACGAGCAGTACTTC
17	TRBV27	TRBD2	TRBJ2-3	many	CASSFGASGSFPDTQYF	TGTGCCAGCAGTTTCGGGGCTAGCGGGAGTTTTCCCGATACGCAGTATTTT
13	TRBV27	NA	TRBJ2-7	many	CASGYRSSYEQYF	TGTGCCAGCGGCTACCGTAGCTCCTACGAGCAGTACTTC
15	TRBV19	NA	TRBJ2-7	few	CASSIGGTLSYEQYF	TGTGCCAGTAGTATAGGAGGGACTCTTTCCTACGAGCAGTACTTC
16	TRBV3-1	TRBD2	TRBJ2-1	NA	CASSRLSGSSYNEQFF	TGTGCCAGCAGCCGATTAAGCGGGAGCTCCTACAATGAGCAGTTCTTC
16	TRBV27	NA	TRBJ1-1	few	CASSSPAWGPNTEAFF	TGTGCCAGCAGTTCCCCCGCGTGGGGCCCAAACACTGAAGCTTTCTTT
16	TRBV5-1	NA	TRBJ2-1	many	CASSLVGQGIGNEQFF	TGCGCCAGCAGCTTGGTAGGGCAGGGCATAGGAAATGAGCAGTTCTTC
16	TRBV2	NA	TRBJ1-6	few	CASSPRGGPPDSPLHF	TGTGCCAGCAGTCCCCGAGGGGGGCCCCCAGATTCACCCCTCCACTTT
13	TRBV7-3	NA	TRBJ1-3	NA	CASSTGLGNTIYF	TGTGCCAGCAGCACGGGACTCGGAAACACCATATATTTT
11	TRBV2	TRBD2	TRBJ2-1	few	CASTSGIEQFF	TGTGCCAGCACTAGCGGGATTGAGCAGTTCTTC
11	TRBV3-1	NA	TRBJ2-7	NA	CASSQMDEQYF	TGTGCCAGCAGCCAAATGGACGAGCAGTACTTC
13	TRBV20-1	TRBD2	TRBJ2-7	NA	CSAQGLGTYEQYF	TGCAGTGCTCAGGGACTAGGAACCTACGAGCAGTACTTC
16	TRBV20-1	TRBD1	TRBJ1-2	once	CSAVASQGVFGRGYTF	TGCAGTGCGGTAGCCTCTCAGGGGGTCTTTGGACGAGGCTACACCTTC
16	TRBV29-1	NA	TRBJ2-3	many	CSVEGLRGVGTDTQYF	TGCAGCGTTGAAGGGCTCCGAGGGGTGGGCACAGATACGCAGTATTTT
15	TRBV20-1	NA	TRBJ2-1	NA	CSARDALRTYNEQFF	TGCAGTGCTAGAGACGCGCTGAGAACCTACAATGAGCAGTTCTTC
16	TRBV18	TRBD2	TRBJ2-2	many	CASSPGLAGFTGELFF	TGTGCCAGCTCACCAGGACTAGCGGGATTCACCGGGGAGCTGTTTTTT
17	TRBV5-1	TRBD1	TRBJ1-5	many	CASSPGQGARGNQPQHF	TGCGCCAGCAGCCCGGGACAGGGGGCAAGGGGCAATCAGCCCCAGCATTTT